Following are 32 T cell receptor beta chains from one sample sequenced in a study of T cells after yellow fever vaccination. MiXCR was run by TCRdb on the 5' RACE reads, yielding one entry per CDR3 protein. The profile shows roughly 310,000 distinct CDR3 sequences, 3% to 4.5% of them singletons. The specimen was PBMCs, collected on the day of the yellow fever booster vaccination. The receptors derive from a man younger than 35 who received the YFV17D yellow fever vaccine.

Ten or more counts support this clonotype. V and J are TRBV3-1 and TRBJ2-2; the D is unclear. This CDR3 has 12 residues. V lost 4 bases, J lost 3 bases, and 3 bases lay in between. Germline CDR1 is LGHDT and CDR2 is YNNKEL (reference sequence). The CDR3 coding sequence is TGTGCCAGCAGCCCATACACCGGGGAGCTGTTTTTT. Protein sequence: CASSPYTGELFF.

This clonotype occurred many times. The chain carries TRBV7-2 and TRBJ1-5; perhaps TRBD1 as D (5 bases). V lost 1 base to trimming and J lost 3 bases, with 16 bases between them. There are 17 residues in the CDR3. Germline CDR1 SGHTA, CDR2 FQGNSA. The CDR3 nucleotides are TGTGCCAGCAGCTTAGTTGGGGTGGGGCAAATCAATCAGCCCCAGCATTTT. Its protein product is CASSLVGVGQINQPQHF.

This clonotype was seen a handful of times. The gene calls are TRBV10-3 and TRBJ1-1; TRBD1 might be the D (5 bases). V lost 4 bases and J lost 0, with 21 bases in between. The germline gives CDR1 ENHRY, CDR2 SYGVKD. The CDR3 covers 18 residues. The CDR3 nucleotides are TGTGCCATCAGTGGGTTCGGGCAGGGACGACCAATGAACACTGAAGCTTTCTTT. Translated: CAISGFGQGRPMNTEAFF.

This clonotype has a count of ten or more. The V gene is TRBV28, the J gene TRBJ2-5; 8 bases match TRBD1. The CDR3 runs 15 residues. CDR1 is MDHEN and CDR2 is SYDVKM in the germline V gene. Trimming at V came to 7 bases and at J to 5 bases, leaving 12 bases not matched to a gene. The CDR3 reads CASNVDRAGGETQYF. DNA for the CDR3: TGTGCCAGCAACGTCGACAGGGCAGGGGGCGAGACCCAGTACTTC.

The V and J genes are TRBV2 and TRBJ2-6; the match to TRBD1 covers 7 bases. The junction had 7 bases not matched to a gene; V was cut back by 8 bases and J by 0 bases. The CDR3 contains 16 residues. The germline gives CDR1 SNHLY, CDR2 FYNNEI. The CDR3 protein is CASSGQLLSGANVLTF. Here the CDR3 DNA reads TGTGCCAGCTCGGGACAGTTGCTCTCTGGGGCCAACGTCCTGACTTTC.

This clonotype occurred a few times. V gene TRBV6-1 combines with J gene TRBJ1-1; 8 bases align to TRBD1. The CDR3 consists of 19 residues. CDR1 and CDR2 from the germline V gene are MNHNS and SASEGT. The V and J ends lost 2 bases and 0 bases, in that order; junction bases with no gene match: 14. The CDR3 sequence: CASSETLTGEVSMNTEAFF. In DNA, the CDR3 is TGTGCCAGCAGTGAAACCCTGACAGGGGAGGTAAGCATGAACACTGAAGCTTTCTTT.

This clonotype was found many times. In DNA form, the CDR3 reads TGTGCCAGCAGCGTCGGGACAGGGAATTCAGATACGCAGTATTTT. It translates to CASSVGTGNSDTQYF. V and J are TRBV9 and TRBJ2-3, with 9 positions matching TRBD1. Germline assignment: CDR1 SGDLS and CDR2 YYNGEE. Trimming took 2 bases from V and 4 from J; bases not matched to a gene: 5. The CDR3 is made up of 15 amino acids.

The chain joins TRBV28 to TRBJ2-2; the match to TRBD2 covers 13 bases. V was pared by 5 bases and J by 5 bases, with 5 bases of the junction left unmatched. Per germline, CDR1 MDHEN and CDR2 SYDVKM. The CDR3 runs 16 residues. CDR3 in amino acids: CASSTSGGARTGELFF. In DNA form, the CDR3 reads TGTGCCAGCAGTACTAGCGGGGGGGCCCGTACCGGGGAGCTGTTTTTT.

This clonotype was picked up many times. DNA for the CDR3: TGCGCCAGCAGCTTGGCCTCGGGACTTAATTCACCCCTCCACTTT. Translation gives CASSLASGLNSPLHF. This rearrangement joins TRBV5-1 to TRBJ1-6; tentatively, D is TRBD1 (5 bases). CDR3 length equals 15 residues. Germline CDR1 and CDR2: SGHRS and YFSETQ. Trimming pared 0 bases from V and 6 bases from J, leaving 10 bases between.

A word on this clonotype: A much larger clone differs by one base, so this may be a read error. The chain uses TRBV5-1 and TRBJ2-7; 9 bases line up with TRBD1. This CDR3 is built from 14 residues. From germline, CDR1 is SGHRS and CDR2 YFSETQ. The CDR3 protein is CASSLAGQGGEQHF. In DNA form, the CDR3 reads TGCGCCAGCAGCTTGGCGGGACAGGGAGGCGAGCAGCACTTC.

The chain couples TRBV7-2 to TRBJ2-3; 10 bases align to TRBD1. The CDR3 sequence is 15 residues long. Germline V gives CDR1 SGHTA, CDR2 FQGNSA. The V segment lost 7 bases and the J segment 6 bases; nucleotides outside the gene matches: 10. The CDR3 loop is CASTGGTGAPDTQYF. In nucleotides, the CDR3 is TGTGCCAGCACGGGAGGGACAGGGGCCCCCGATACGCAGTATTTT. Variable domain in full (rest from reference TRBV7-2 and TRBJ2-3): GAGVSQSPSNKVTEKGKDVELRCDPISGHTALYWYRQSLGQGLEFLIYFQGNSAPDKSGLPSDRFSAERTGGSVSTLTIQRTQQEDSAVYLCASTGGTGAPDTQYFGPGTRLTVL.

This clonotype was seen ten or more times. This chain connects TRBV7-2 to TRBJ1-4, with a tentative D call TRBD1 (6 bases). From germline, CDR1 is SGHTA and CDR2 FQGNSA. Between the trimmed V and J ends, which lost 5 bases and 7 bases, there was a span of 17 bases. This CDR3 region has 15 residues. The CDR3 reads CASSLGGREVEKLFF. Here the CDR3 DNA reads TGTGCCAGCAGCCTTGGGGGCAGGGAAGTTGAAAAACTGTTTTTT.

This clonotype was recorded at least ten times. The V call is TRBV7-7, the J call TRBJ2-3; maybe TRBD1 (6 bases). In germline, CDR1 is SSHAT, CDR2 FNYEAQ (reference sequence). Between the trimmed V and J ends, which lost 5 bases and 2 bases, there was a span of 14 bases. This CDR3 contains 15 residues. The CDR3 here is CASSGTTGPTDTQYF. The CDR3 coding sequence is TGTGCCAGCAGCGGGACCACAGGGCCCACAGATACGCAGTATTTT.

This clonotype came up many times. This sequence joins TRBV7-9 and TRBJ1-1; a possible D gene is TRBD1 (6 bases). The V gene lost 1 base and the J gene lost 2 bases, with 11 bases spanning the gap. The CDR3 totals 15 residues. In germline, CDR1 is SEHNR, CDR2 FQNEAQ (reference sequence). This chain's CDR3 is CASSLGVGANTEAFF. CDR3 sequence (DNA): TGTGCCAGCAGCTTAGGGGTGGGGGCTAACACTGAAGCTTTCTTT.

This sequence joins TRBV28 and TRBJ2-7; 7 nucleotides align to TRBD1. Trimming took 6 bases from V and 4 from J; bases not matched to a gene: 9. The CDR3 spans 14 residues. Germline lookup yields CDR1 MDHEN and CDR2 SYDVKM. In DNA form, the CDR3 reads TGTGCCAGCAGGTCAAAAAGGGGGCGGTACGAGCAGTACGTC. Translating gives CASRSKRGRYEQYV.

This clonotype appeared a few times. The rearrangement links TRBV5-1 to TRBJ2-3; a weak D match, TRBD2 (6 bases). The CDR3 runs 16 residues. Germline CDR1 is SGHRS and CDR2 is YFSETQ. Between the trimmed V and J ends, which lost 4 bases and 0 bases, there was a span of 15 bases. CDR3 nucleotides: TGCGCCAGCAGCCCCCCACGGGAGTTAAGCACAGATACGCAGTATTTT. Amino acids: CASSPPRELSTDTQYF.

The rearrangement joins TRBV4-3 to TRBJ2-3, with 13 bases lining up with TRBD2. There are 17 residues in the CDR3. Trimming removed 4 bases from V and 0 bases from J; junction bases left unmatched: 4. Germline loops: CDR1 LGHNA, CDR2 YSLEER. The CDR3 is CASSRLAGGSSTDTQYF. The CDR3 DNA is TGCGCCAGCAGCCGACTAGCGGGGGGATCTAGCACAGATACGCAGTATTTT.

V gene TRBV3-1 combines with J gene TRBJ2-3; TRBD2 agrees at 10 bases. There are 16 residues in the CDR3. Germline trimming cut 4 bases from V and 3 bases from J; bases unmatched to any gene: 7. Germline CDR1 reads LGHDT; CDR2 reads YNNKEL (reference sequence). The CDR3 is CASSRTAGGQTDTQYF. As DNA, the CDR3 is TGTGCCAGCAGCCGTACAGCGGGGGGGCAGACAGATACGCAGTATTTT.

J is TRBJ2-3 and V is TRBV7-3; D may be TRBD2 (5 bases). The germline CDR1 and CDR2 sequences are SGHTA and FQGTGA. The ends were cut back, 5 bases at V and 5 bases at J, with 11 bases in the middle. The CDR3 spans 13 residues. The CDR3 sequence is CASSPNRGDTQYF. The CDR3 coding sequence is TGTGCCAGCAGCCCAAATCGGGGAGATACGCAGTATTTT.

Only a few counts were recorded for this clonotype. The chain couples TRBV7-2 to TRBJ1-5; D is possibly TRBD1 (5 bases). Trimming cost V 4 bases and J 0 bases, with 10 bases left between them. The CDR3 spans 15 residues. Looked up from germline, CDR1 is SGHTA and CDR2 is FQGNSA. The CDR3 region has the DNA TGTGCCAGCAGCTACAGGATGAATAGCAATCAGCCCCAGCATTTT. The encoded protein is CASSYRMNSNQPQHF.

This sequence joins TRBV30 and TRBJ1-6; D is ambiguous. CDR3 length: 13 residues. Between the trimmed V and J ends, which lost 8 bases and 4 bases, there was a span of 12 bases. The V gene's germline CDR1 is GTSNPN and CDR2 SVGIG (reference sequence). The CDR3 DNA reads TGTGCCCGGACGGAGAAATATAATTCACCCCTCCACTTT. Translated: CARTEKYNSPLHF. Combining the CDR3 with reference TRBV30 and TRBJ1-6 gives the whole variable domain SQTIHQWPATLVQPVGSPLSLECTVEGTSNPNLYWYRQAAGRGLQLLFYSVGIGQISSEVPQNLSASRPQDRQFILSSKKLLLSDSGFYLCARTEKYNSPLHFGNGTRLTVT.

In this sample, this clonotype turned up many times. V and J are TRBV4-1 and TRBJ2-7; D gene ambiguous. Germline V gene lookup returns CDR1 MGHRA and CDR2 YSYEKL. V was shortened by 0 bases and J by 3 bases, with 12 bases between the two germline ends. This CDR3 is 15 amino acids long. The chain's CDR3 is CASSQDRRDHYEQYF. The CDR3 nucleotides are TGCGCCAGCAGCCAAGATCGCAGAGACCACTACGAGCAGTACTTC.

The genes are TRBV10-3 and TRBJ1-2; 7 bases are shared with TRBD1. The CDR3 runs to 14 residues. The ends lost 7 bases at V and 7 bases at J; junction bases unmatched: 12. The germline V gene has CDR1 ENHRY and CDR2 SYGVKD. The CDR3 nucleotides are TGTGCCATCACCCAGACCGGGACAGAGGCTGGCTACACCTTC. Residues: CAITQTGTEAGYTF.

This chain uses TRBV6-6 with TRBJ1-2; the D gene is possibly TRBD1 (5 bases). Deletions cut 4 bases from V and 3 bases from J, with 9 bases between. Germline lookup yields CDR1 MNHNY and CDR2 SVGAGI (reference sequence). The CDR3 is 13 residues long. In nucleotides, the CDR3 is TGTGCCAGCAGTTTTAGGGGCGACTATGGCTACACCTTC. It yields the protein CASSFRGDYGYTF.

There are many counts of this clonotype. The chain couples TRBV4-3 to TRBJ2-3; TRBD2 matches 7 bases. From germline, CDR1 is LGHNA and CDR2 YSLEER. With V trimmed by 0 bases and J by 2 bases, 11 bases remained unmatched. The CDR3 is 18 amino acids. DNA of the CDR3: TGCGCCAGCAGCCAAGATGGGTCGAGCCTAGCGGTCACAGATACGCAGTATTTT. Translated: CASSQDGSSLAVTDTQYF.

Many counts were recorded for this clonotype. The gene calls are TRBV5-1 and TRBJ2-7, with TRBD1 matching 10 bases. The V gene end was trimmed by 3 bases and the J gene end by 4 bases; junction bases not matched to a gene: 10. The CDR3 contains 16 residues. Germline loops: CDR1 SGHRS, CDR2 YFSETQ. CDR3 in amino acids: CASSSQSDRGSYEQYF. Here the CDR3 DNA reads TGCGCCAGCAGCTCACAATCGGACAGGGGGAGTTACGAGCAGTACTTC. The full variable domain, completed using reference TRBV5-1 and TRBJ2-7, is KAGVTQTPRYLIKTRGQQVTLSCSPISGHRSVSWYQQTPGQGLQFLFEYFSETQRNKGNFPGRFSGRQFSNSRSEMNVSTLELGDSALYLCASSSQSDRGSYEQYFGPGTRLTVT.

J is TRBJ2-3 and V is TRBV12-3 or TRBV12-4; D unresolved. The CDR3 runs 13 residues. Deletions cut 8 bases from V and 3 bases from J, with 12 bases between. CDR3 in DNA: TGTGCCAGCTCCAACCCGAGGACAGATACGCAGTATTTT. This encodes CASSNPRTDTQYF.

The chain has TRBV5-5 and TRBJ2-3, with D perhaps TRBD2 (6 bases). The ends were cut back, 0 bases at V and 9 bases at J, with 14 bases in the middle. The CDR3 is made up of 14 amino acids. The germline V gene has CDR1 SGHKS and CDR2 YYEKEE (reference sequence). The CDR3 sequence: CASSLVVAEGTQYF. The CDR3 DNA sequence: TGTGCCAGCAGCTTGGTAGTAGCGGAAGGGACGCAGTATTTT.

This clonotype was recorded at least ten times. The chain has TRBV3-2 and TRBJ2-5. TRBV3-2 is a known pseudogene. This CDR3 has 14 residues. The CDR3 DNA sequence: TGTGCCAGCAGCCAGACTAGGTACCAAGAGACCCAGTACTTC. Protein: CASSQTRYQETQYF.

This clonotype has only a few counts. This rearrangement joins TRBV12-3 or TRBV12-4 to TRBJ2-7; TRBD2 aligns across 12 bases. V lost 4 bases and J lost 6; bases outside the gene matches: 13. The CDR3 is 17 amino acids. CDR3 amino acids: CASSSRLAGARGGEQYF. The CDR3 DNA reads TGTGCCAGCAGTTCTAGACTAGCGGGGGCCCGGGGAGGCGAGCAGTACTTC.

This clonotype was seen only a few times. The rearrangement joins TRBV5-1 to TRBJ2-3, with D possibly being TRBD1 (6 bases). The CDR3 runs to 14 residues. The V end was cut by 4 bases, the J end by 2 bases, with 11 bases between. CDR1 and CDR2 from the germline V gene are SGHRS and YFSETQ. The CDR3 loop is CASSSRGYTDTQYF. The CDR3 bases are TGCGCCAGCAGCAGCAGGGGTTACACAGATACGCAGTATTTT. The full variable domain, in which reference TRBV5-1 and TRBJ2-3 provide the parts outside the CDR3, is KAGVTQTPRYLIKTRGQQVTLSCSPISGHRSVSWYQQTPGQGLQFLFEYFSETQRNKGNFPGRFSGRQFSNSRSEMNVSTLELGDSALYLCASSSRGYTDTQYFGPGTRLTVL.

This clonotype has a count of ten or more. V usage is TRBV20-1 and J usage is TRBJ1-2, with 9 bases that match TRBD1. The ends lost 5 bases at V and 5 bases at J; junction bases unmatched: 6. Germline V CDR1 and CDR2: DFQATT, SNEGSKA (reference sequence). This CDR3 is 13 amino acids long. CDR3 DNA: TGCAGTGCTGCCGGGACAGGGTTGTATGGCTACACCTTC. It codes for CSAAGTGLYGYTF.